This record looks at one T cell receptor (beta chain) sequence and its context. Its antigen is not known. The data are from a study of cytomegalovirus exposure and HLA in healthy donors. Study context: Unique TCR beta sequences numbering fewer than 130 million came from roughly 180 million T cells in an earlier analysis.

Study-level results: Researchers reported in a later analysis that a missense DCLRE1C variant was tied to TCR beta V- and J-gene trimming. Some highly shared sequence variants likely arose as a pipeline artifact.

CDR3 size: 15 residues. Trimming removed 2 bases from V and 7 bases from J, with 17 bases in between. CDR1 is PRHDT, CDR2 FYEKMQ, per germline (reference sequence). The study ran its PCR with 60 Vbeta and 13 Jbeta primers. Authors' methods: Unique TCR beta chains totaled 65 million to 95 million in a later count, with roughly 11 million of them shared. Data came from immunoSEQ multiplex PCR; TCRdb stores just in-frame clones and leaves some out. V and J calls and clone size are given by that table; D and trimming were obtained from the DNA. The sample has about 100,000 clones; 65% to 80% are singletons.

The sequenced sample was PBMCs. The TCR sequence derives from a man aged 35-49 years in good health and CMV-seropositive. The rearrangement joins TRBV13 to TRBJ1-1; D may be TRBD1 (5 bases). This CDR3 reads CASSLRRDLGFEAFF. The CDR3 coding sequence is TGTGCCAGCAGCTTAAGGAGGGACCTAGGGTTTGAAGCTTTCTTT. Full variable domain (outside the CDR3, taken from reference TRBV13 and TRBJ1-1): AAGVIQSPRHLIKEKRETATLKCYPIPRHDTVYWYQQGPGQDPQFLISFYEKMQSDKGSIPDRFSAQQFSDYHSELNMSSLELGDSALYFCASSLRRDLGFEAFFGQGTRLTVV.